This is a list of T cell receptor beta chains from one sample in a study of T cells after yellow fever vaccination. TCRdb ran MiXCR on the 5' RACE reads and lists one entry per CDR3 protein. The sample has about 330,000 distinct CDR3 sequences, less than 9.5% seen once. The sequences come from PBMCs, collected 35 to 50 days after the first yellow fever vaccination. Receptors originate from a man aged 18 to 35 who received the YFV17D yellow fever vaccine. Each CDR3 is given with its conserved first and last residue. The D gene is left open where the match is weak. Size is stated for part of the rows, as once, few or many counts, or as a class when the clone is expanded.

.	TRBV4-3	many	TRBJ1-2	TGCGCCAGCAGCCAAGATAACAACCCGGGCTATGGCTACACCTTC	CASSQDNNPGYGYTF
.	TRBV11-2	few	TRBJ1-1	TGTGCCAGCAGCTTAGGAGGGGTAGAGGCCTACACTGAAGCTTTCTTT	CASSLGGVEAYTEAFF
.	TRBV7-9	few	TRBJ2-7	TGTGCCAGTTCCGGGACAATTTCTTCCGAGCAGTACTTC	CASSGTISSEQYF
TRBD1	TRBV12-3/TRBV12-4	few	TRBJ1-1	TGTGCCAGCAGTCCGGCGGAGGGGGCGGGTGGAACTGAAGCTTTCTTT	CASSPAEGAGGTEAFF
TRBD2	TRBV4-3	few	TRBJ2-3	TGCGCCAGCAGCCAAGGACTAGCGGGGGGGCCATACCCAGATACGCAGTATTTT	CASSQGLAGGPYPDTQYF
TRBD2	TRBV7-9	.	TRBJ2-3	TGTGCCAGCAGCTCGACTAGCGGGCAAACAGATACGCAGTATTTT	CASSSTSGQTDTQYF
TRBD2	TRBV7-2	.	TRBJ2-2	TGTGCCAGCAGTCCCCGGGGGAGGGACACCGGGGAGCTGTTTTTT	CASSPRGRDTGELFF
TRBD2	TRBV10-3	few	TRBJ2-3	TGTGCCATCAGTTCCACTAGCGGGGGGGGCGCAGATACGCAGTATTTT	CAISSTSGGGADTQYF
.	TRBV19	.	TRBJ2-4	TGTGCCAGTAGTATGCTAGGACGCAGGACGGGGGAAAACATTCAGTACTTC	CASSMLGRRTGENIQYF
.	TRBV5-1	.	TRBJ1-1	TGCGCCAGCAGCACCGCACCGGATTCGAACACTGAAGCTTTCTTT	CASSTAPDSNTEAFF